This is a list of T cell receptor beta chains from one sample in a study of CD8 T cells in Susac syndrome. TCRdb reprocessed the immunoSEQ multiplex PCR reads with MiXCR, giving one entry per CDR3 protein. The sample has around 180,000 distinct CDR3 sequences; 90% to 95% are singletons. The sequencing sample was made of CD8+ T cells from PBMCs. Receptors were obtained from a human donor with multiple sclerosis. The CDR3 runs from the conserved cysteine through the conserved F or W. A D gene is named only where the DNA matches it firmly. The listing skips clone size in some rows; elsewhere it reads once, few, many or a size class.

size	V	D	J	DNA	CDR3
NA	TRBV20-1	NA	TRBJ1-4	TGCAGTGCTATGAGGTCCCTAGGGGAAAAACTGTTTTTT	CSAMRSLGEKLFF
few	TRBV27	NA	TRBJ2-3	TGTGCCAGCAGTTTATTGGGGACAGATACGCAGTATTTT	CASSLLGTDTQYF
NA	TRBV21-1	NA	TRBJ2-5	TGTGCCAGCAGCTCTCGGGGACTAGCGGGAGCAGAGACCCAGTACTTC	CASSSRGLAGAETQYF
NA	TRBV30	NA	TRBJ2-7	TGTGCCACTTCCCGGGCTAGTTCGGCTTACGAGCAGTACTTC	CATSRASSAYEQYF
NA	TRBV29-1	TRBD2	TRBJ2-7	TGCAGCGCTGCCCTCCGGACTAGCGGGGGCTACGAGCAGTACTTC	CSAALRTSGGYEQYF
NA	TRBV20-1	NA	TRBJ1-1	TGCAGTGCTAGAGGCAGGGTAGGAATGAACACTGAAGCTTTCTTT	CSARGRVGMNTEAFF
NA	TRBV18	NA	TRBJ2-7	TGTGCCAGCTCACCTGCAAGGGATTCCTACGAGCAGTACTTC	CASSPARDSYEQYF
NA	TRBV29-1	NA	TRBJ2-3	TGCAGCGTTGTGTTATCACGAACAGATACGCAGTATTTT	CSVVLSRTDTQYF
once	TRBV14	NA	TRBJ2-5	TGTGCCAGCAGCCAAGATCGTGGGACCCTCCAAGAGACCCAGTACTTC	CASSQDRGTLQETQYF
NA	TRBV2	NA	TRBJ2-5	TGTGCCAGCAGACGACCCCCGGATAACCAAGAGACCCAGTACTTC	CASRRPPDNQETQYF
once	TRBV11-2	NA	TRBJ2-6	TGTGCCAGCAGCTTGGTTCCCACAAGGGCCAACGTCCTGACTTTC	CASSLVPTRANVLTF
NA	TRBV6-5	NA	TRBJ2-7	TGTGCCAGCAGTCGGGCGGAGTCCTACGAGCAGTACTTC	CASSRAESYEQYF
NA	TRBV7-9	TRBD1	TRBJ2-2	TGTGCCAGTGAGGGGGCCCGCACCGGGGAGCTGTTTTTT	CASEGARTGELFF
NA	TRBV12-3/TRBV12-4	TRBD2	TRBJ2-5	TGTGCCAGCAGTTTCTACGGGGGGCAAGAGACCCAGTACTTC	CASSFYGGQETQYF
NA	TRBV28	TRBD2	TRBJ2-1	TGTGCCAGCAGTCCGCCTATACCGGGGACTAGCGGGAGACCCTCCTACAATGAGCAGTTCTTC	CASSPPIPGTSGRPSYNEQFF
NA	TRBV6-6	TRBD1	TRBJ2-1	TGTGCCAGCAGTTATCTGGGGACAGGGTACAGTGAGCAGTTCTTC	CASSYLGTGYSEQFF
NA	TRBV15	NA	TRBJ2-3	TGTGCCACCAGCGGGCGGAGTTCCACAGATACGCAGTATTTT	CATSGRSSTDTQYF
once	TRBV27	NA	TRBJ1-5	TGTGCCAGCAGTCCAACAGGGAAAACTGGCAATCAGCCCCAGCATTTT	CASSPTGKTGNQPQHF
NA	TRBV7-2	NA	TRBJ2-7	TGTGCCAGCAGCTTAGAAGCGGTCTCCTACGAGCAGTACTTC	CASSLEAVSYEQYF
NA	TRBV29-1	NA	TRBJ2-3	TGCAGCGTTGTAGGTGCAGATACGCAGTATTTT	CSVVGADTQYF
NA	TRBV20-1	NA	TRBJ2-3	TGCAGTGCTAGAATCCCCGGGAGAACTAGCACAGATACGCAGTATTTT	CSARIPGRTSTDTQYF
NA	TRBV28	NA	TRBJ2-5	TGTGCCAGCAGTTTTCGGGCTTCGGAGACCCAGTACTTC	CASSFRASETQYF
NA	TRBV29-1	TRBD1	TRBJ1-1	TGCAGCGTTGTTCCAGGGGGCCACACTGAAGCTTTCTTT	CSVVPGGHTEAFF
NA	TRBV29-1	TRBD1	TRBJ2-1	TGCAGCGTTGACCCGGGGACAGAGAGGTACAATGAGCAGTTCTTC	CSVDPGTERYNEQFF
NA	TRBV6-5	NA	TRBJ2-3	TGTGCCAGCAGTTGGGGGGTTACAGATACGCAGTATTTT	CASSWGVTDTQYF
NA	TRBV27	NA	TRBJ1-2	TGTGCCAGCAGCCCCCCGGGGGGGCTCTATGGCTACACCTTC	CASSPPGGLYGYTF
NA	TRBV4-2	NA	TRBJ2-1	TGTGCCAGCATCGCGTTCACAGGGTCCAATGAGCAGTTCTTC	CASIAFTGSNEQFF
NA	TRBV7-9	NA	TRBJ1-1	TGTGCCAGCAGTTTGGAAGTTAACACTGAAGCTTTCTTT	CASSLEVNTEAFF
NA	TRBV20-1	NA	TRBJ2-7	TGCAGTGCTCAATCGACGGGACTGCGAGGGGAGCAGTACTTC	CSAQSTGLRGEQYF
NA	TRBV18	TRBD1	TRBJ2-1	TGTGCCAGCTCACCACCCAGGGACAGGTACAATGAGCAGTTCTTC	CASSPPRDRYNEQFF
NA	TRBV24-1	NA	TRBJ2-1	TGTGCCACCAGTGATTTGCGGGGGAGTGAGCAGTTCTTC	CATSDLRGSEQFF
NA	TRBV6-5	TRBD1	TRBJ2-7	TGTGCCAGCAGTTACCCACGGACAGGGTTCCACGAGCAGTACTTC	CASSYPRTGFHEQYF
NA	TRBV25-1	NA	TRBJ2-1	TGTGCCAGCAGTGAATCACCGATATACAATGAGCAGTTCTTC	CASSESPIYNEQFF
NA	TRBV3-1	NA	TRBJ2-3	TGTGCCAGCAGCCAAGACCACGAGGATACGCAGTATTTT	CASSQDHEDTQYF
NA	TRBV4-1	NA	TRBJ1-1	TGCGCCAGCAGCCAAGACAAGAACACTGAAGCTTTCTTT	CASSQDKNTEAFF
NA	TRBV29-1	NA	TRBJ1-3	TGCAGCGTTGAAGATTTTCCAGGAAACACCATATATTTT	CSVEDFPGNTIYF
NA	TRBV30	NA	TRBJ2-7	TGTGCCTGGAGTGGAAGTCCTCAGCCCTACGAGCAGTACTTC	CAWSGSPQPYEQYF
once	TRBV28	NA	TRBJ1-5	TGTGCCAGCAGTTCACAGGGTACTCGCAATCAGCCCCAGCATTTT	CASSSQGTRNQPQHF
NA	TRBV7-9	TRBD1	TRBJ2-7	TGTGCCAGCAGCCCAAGACAGGGTGGATCCTACGAGCAGTACTTC	CASSPRQGGSYEQYF
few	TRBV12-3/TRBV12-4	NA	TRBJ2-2	TGTGCCAGCAGCTCACTCACCGGGGAGCTGTTTTTT	CASSSLTGELFF
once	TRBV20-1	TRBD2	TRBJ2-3	TGCAGTCCGCAGCGGGACACAGATACGCAGTATTTT	CSPQRDTDTQYF
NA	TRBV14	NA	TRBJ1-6	TGTGCCAGCAGCCAAGATCAAACGGATAGCTCCTATAATTCACCCCTCCACTTT	CASSQDQTDSSYNSPLHF
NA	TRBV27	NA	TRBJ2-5	TGTGCCAGCAGGGGACGGCGTCCCGGGGAGACCCAGTACTTC	CASRGRRPGETQYF
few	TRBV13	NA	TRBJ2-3	TGTGCCAGCAGCTGGGGGGATACGCAGTATTTT	CASSWGDTQYF
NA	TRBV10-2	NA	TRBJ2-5	TGCGCCACCGTGGACATCATGGAGACCCAGTACTTC	CATVDIMETQYF
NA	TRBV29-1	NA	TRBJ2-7	TGCAGCGTTGAATCGCGGGAAGGCTACGAGCAGTACTTC	CSVESREGYEQYF
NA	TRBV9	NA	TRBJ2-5	TGTGCCAGCAGCGTAGTTTCGGTAGCTGGAGAGACCCAGTACTTC	CASSVVSVAGETQYF
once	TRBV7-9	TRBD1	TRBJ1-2	TGTGCCAGCAGCCGGACAGGGGTGGGCTACACCTTC	CASSRTGVGYTF